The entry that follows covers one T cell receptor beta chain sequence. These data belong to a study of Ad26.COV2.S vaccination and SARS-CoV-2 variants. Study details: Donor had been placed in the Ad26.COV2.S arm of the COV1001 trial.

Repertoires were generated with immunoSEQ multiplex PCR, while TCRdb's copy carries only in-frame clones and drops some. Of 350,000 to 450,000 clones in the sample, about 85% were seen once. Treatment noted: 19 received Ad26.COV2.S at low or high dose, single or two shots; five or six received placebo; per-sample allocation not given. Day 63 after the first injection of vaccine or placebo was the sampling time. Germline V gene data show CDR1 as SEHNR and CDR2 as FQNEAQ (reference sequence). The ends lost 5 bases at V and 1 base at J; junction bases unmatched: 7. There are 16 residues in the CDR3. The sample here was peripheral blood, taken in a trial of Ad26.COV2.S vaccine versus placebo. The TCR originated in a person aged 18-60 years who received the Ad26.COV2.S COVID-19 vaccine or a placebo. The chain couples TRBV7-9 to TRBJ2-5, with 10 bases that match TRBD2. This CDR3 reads CASSPRLAGAQETQYF. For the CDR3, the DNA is TGTGCCAGCAGCCCTAGACTAGCGGGTGCCCAAGAGACCCAGTACTTC.